This T cell receptor beta chain stems from a study of blood T cell repertoires in COVID-19. Study-level background: The samples span acute and convalescent COVID-19 from the United States, Italy and Spain. PBMCs, B-cell-depleted T cells, or T cells provided the cDNA or gDNA that made up the material.

The CDR3 is made up of 14 amino acids. Germline V lookup: CDR1 SEHNR, CDR2 FQNEAQ (reference sequence). The ends lost 5 bases at V and 2 bases at J; junction bases unmatched: 4. The method was immunoSEQ multiplex PCR; TCRdb's version includes in-frame clones alone and lacks a portion of them. The sample includes 150,000 to 200,000 clones, 80% of them seen just once. The sample consisted of PBMCs or T cells enriched from blood (not recorded which). The origin of this receptor is a man aged 35-49 years who had recovered from COVID-19. The V gene is TRBV7-9, the J gene TRBJ2-5; 8 bases line up with TRBD1. The DNA of the CDR3 is TGTGCCAGCAGCACGGACAGGGCGCAAGAGACCCAGTACTTC. Encoded protein: CASSTDRAQETQYF.